This is a list of T cell receptor beta chains from one sample in a study of identifying expanded T cells in peripheral blood. Some clones are missing from TCRdb's copy, which holds only in-frame ones; the method was immunoSEQ multiplex PCR. The sample yields 65,000 to 95,000 clones, 70% to 90% seen once. The specimen sequenced was blood. Receptors were obtained from a person between 18 and 75 years old in good health. Each CDR3 is given with its conserved first and last residue.

v_gene	j_gene	CDR3aa
TRBV11-1	TRBJ2-3	CASSSKLGLSQTDTQYF
TRBV7-9	TRBJ2-7	CASSSKDSYEQYF
TRBV28	TRBJ1-4	CASRNEKLFF
TRBV5-1	TRBJ1-1	CASSLTGGPTEAFF
TRBV7-9	TRBJ1-2	CASSLSSDRSSYGYTF
TRBV5-1	TRBJ1-3	CASSMGGQPSGNTIYF
TRBV13	TRBJ1-2	CASSLSGGSGYTF
TRBV5-5	TRBJ1-1	CASSGYRGGTEAFF
TRBV19	TRBJ1-2	CASSTGEYGYTF
TRBV5-1	TRBJ2-7	CASSPSGTGFREQYF
TRBV4-1	TRBJ1-1	CASSYGGNTEAFF
TRBV6-1	TRBJ1-5	CASRIQGAGGQPQHF
TRBV19	TRBJ2-1	CASTWGPPNEQFF
TRBV18	TRBJ2-1	CASSPTGGVFNNEQFF
TRBV5-1	TRBJ2-5	CASSPTGTGSETQYF
TRBV2	TRBJ1-1	CASSRPGKNTEAFF
TRBV11-2	TRBJ1-6	CASSFKGDTLGSPLHF
TRBV29-1	TRBJ1-6	CSPLGSSYNSPLHF
TRBV4-1	TRBJ1-2	CASSQEGRRYGYTF
TRBV7-2	TRBJ1-3	CASSAGGAAGNTIYF
TRBV29-1	TRBJ2-7	CSVMNRVGSYEQYF
TRBV25-1	TRBJ2-1	CASSTGGAEGPDNEQFF
TRBV30	TRBJ1-4	CAWSPKPNQKLFF
TRBV25-1	TRBJ1-3	CASSSTGVGNTIYF
TRBV7-9	TRBJ2-7	CASSAWTSLEQYF